Below are 13 T cell receptor beta chains sequenced from a single sample in a study of cytomegalovirus exposure and HLA in healthy donors. PCR primers comprised 60 Vbeta and 13 Jbeta primers. The assay was immunoSEQ multiplex PCR, and TCRdb's table has in-frame clones only and misses some. Among around 250,000 clones, approximately 81% were seen once, and the ten largest hold around 8%. The sequencing sample was made of PBMCs. The receptor source for this set is a woman aged 60 to 75 in good health and CMV-seropositive.

The DNA for the CDR3 is TGCGCCAGCAGCACATCAGGGGGGAGCACTGAAGCTTTCTTT. It specifies CASSTSGGSTEAFF. The rearrangement joins TRBV5-1 to TRBJ1-1, with TRBD1 identical over 7 bases. Per the germline V gene, CDR1 is SGHRS and CDR2 is YFSETQ. The CDR3 extends over 14 amino acids. J was trimmed by 4 bases and V by 4 bases; bases with no gene match: 7. The full variable domain, completed using reference TRBV5-1 and TRBJ1-1, is KAGVTQTPRYLIKTRGQQVTLSCSPISGHRSVSWYQQTPGQGLQFLFEYFSETQRNKGNFPGRFSGRQFSNSRSEMNVSTLELGDSALYLCASSTSGGSTEAFFGQGTRLTVV.

The rearrangement joins TRBV10-3 to TRBJ1-4; 8 nucleotides align to TRBD1. The germline V gene has CDR1 ENHRY and CDR2 SYGVKD. The CDR3 contains 15 residues. The J segment lost 7 bases and the V segment lost 4 bases, leaving 8 bases of the junction unmatched. The CDR3 here is CAISVTQGGGEKLFF. In DNA, the CDR3 is TGTGCCATCAGTGTGACACAGGGGGGAGGTGAAAAACTGTTTTTT.

The V and J genes are TRBV5-6 and TRBJ2-5; D is uncertain. Per the germline V gene, CDR1 is SGHDT and CDR2 is YYEEEE. This CDR3 contains 13 residues. V lost 2 bases to trimming and J lost 3 bases, with 8 bases between them. CDR3 sequence: CASSFVPKETQYF. The DNA of the CDR3 is TGTGCCAGCAGCTTCGTGCCTAAAGAGACCCAGTACTTC.

The chain recombines TRBV6-1 with TRBJ1-1; the D gene is possibly TRBD1 (5 bases). The CDR3 is 15 residues long. The germline V gene has CDR1 MNHNS and CDR2 SASEGT. V was cut by 2 bases and J by 5 bases, with 15 bases left in between. CDR3: CASSEKRRGSTEAFF. The CDR3 coding sequence is TGTGCCAGCAGTGAAAAGAGGCGGGGGAGTACTGAAGCTTTCTTT.

The chain couples TRBV13 to TRBJ1-3; D not certain. Germline V gene sequence: CDR1 PRHDT, CDR2 FYEKMQ (reference sequence). CDR3 length: 12 residues. Trimming shortened V by 5 bases and J by 9 bases, and 11 bases separated the two germline ends. CDR3 nucleotide sequence: TGTGCCAGCAGCCCCCCGGGTCCCACCATATATTTT. It translates to CASSPPGPTIYF.

The V gene is TRBV12-5, the J gene TRBJ1-2; TRBD1 matches 7 bases. V shed 1 base and J 3 bases; nucleotides not matched to a gene: 8. This CDR3 is built from 16 residues. Germline assignment: CDR1 LGHNT and CDR2 FRNRAP. The CDR3 DNA follows: TGTGCTAGTGGTTTGGCTTGGGTAGACAGGGACTATGGCTACACCTTC. This translates into CASGLAWVDRDYGYTF.

V is TRBV6-1 and J is TRBJ2-5, with TRBD1 matching over 11 bases. The better agreement between TRBJ2-7 and the DNA end casts doubt on the J call. Germline V gene data show CDR1 as MNHNS and CDR2 as SASEGT. This CDR3 comprises 14 residues. CDR3 bases: TGTGCCAGCCGGGGACAGGGGGTATCCTACGAGCAGTACTTC. Translating it yields CASRGQGVSYEQYF.

The rearrangement uses TRBV25-1 and TRBJ1-1, with 7 bases identical to TRBD1. In germline, CDR1 is MGHDK, CDR2 SYGVNS. The CDR3 loop spans 15 amino acids. Unmatched junction bases numbered 7, after V lost 5 bases and J lost 1 base. As DNA, the CDR3 is TGTGCCAGCAGTAACAGGGGAGTAGGGAACACTGAAGCTTTCTTT. Translation gives CASSNRGVGNTEAFF.

This clone has a single count. This chain uses TRBV5-4 with TRBJ1-2; TRBD1 might be the D (6 bases). This CDR3 has 15 amino acids. Germline CDR1 is SGHNT and CDR2 is YYREEE (reference sequence). Trimming cost V 4 bases and J 4 bases, with 17 bases left between them. CDR3 nucleotide sequence: TGTGCCAGCAGCCATGAGGGGGGCGGGAGCTATGGCTACACCTTC. This sequence encodes CASSHEGGGSYGYTF. The full variable domain, in which reference TRBV5-4 and TRBJ1-2 provide the parts outside the CDR3, is ETGVTQSPTHLIKTRGQQVTLRCSSQSGHNTVSWYQQALGQGPQFIFQYYREEENGRGNFPPRFSGLQFPNYSSELNVNALELDDSALYLCASSHEGGGSYGYTFGSGTRLTVV.

The V gene is TRBV12-5, the J gene TRBJ2-2; 11 bases match TRBD1. V was pared by 0 bases and J by 9 bases, with 12 bases of the junction left unmatched. The germline V gene has CDR1 LGHNT and CDR2 FRNRAP. The CDR3 loop spans 18 amino acids. CDR3 DNA sequence: TGTGCTAGTGGTTTGGTGACCCCAGGACAGGGGGCTGATCGGGAGCTGTTTTTT. This codes for CASGLVTPGQGADRELFF.

This clone appeared many times. The chain uses TRBV5-1 and TRBJ2-3; 9 nucleotides line up with TRBD2. This CDR3 is built from 15 residues. V lost 4 bases and J lost 4; bases outside the gene matches: 7. In germline, CDR1 is SGHRS, CDR2 YFSETQ. The DNA of the CDR3 is TGCGCCAGCAGCACCGGGACTAGCTTGGCAGATACGCAGTATTTT. Protein: CASSTGTSLADTQYF.

The chain couples TRBV6-5 to TRBJ2-7; no clear D. Germline V lookup: CDR1 MNHEY, CDR2 SVGAGI. V was cut by 6 bases and J by 4 bases, with 7 bases left in between. This CDR3 is 11 amino acids long. This CDR3 reads CASSTPYEQYF. DNA for the CDR3: TGTGCCAGCAGCACTCCATACGAGCAGTACTTC.

Notes on this clone: Relative to the germline gene, one junction end is altered; a read error may explain this. This chain joins TRBV7-9 and TRBJ1-1; D perhaps matches TRBD1 (6 bases). The CDR3 sequence is 15 residues long. CDR1 is SEHNR and CDR2 is FQNEAQ in the germline V gene (reference sequence). CDR3: CSSSLAWTDNTEAFF. The CDR3 DNA reads TGTTCCAGCAGCTTAGCTTGGACAGATAACACTGAAGCTTTCTTT.